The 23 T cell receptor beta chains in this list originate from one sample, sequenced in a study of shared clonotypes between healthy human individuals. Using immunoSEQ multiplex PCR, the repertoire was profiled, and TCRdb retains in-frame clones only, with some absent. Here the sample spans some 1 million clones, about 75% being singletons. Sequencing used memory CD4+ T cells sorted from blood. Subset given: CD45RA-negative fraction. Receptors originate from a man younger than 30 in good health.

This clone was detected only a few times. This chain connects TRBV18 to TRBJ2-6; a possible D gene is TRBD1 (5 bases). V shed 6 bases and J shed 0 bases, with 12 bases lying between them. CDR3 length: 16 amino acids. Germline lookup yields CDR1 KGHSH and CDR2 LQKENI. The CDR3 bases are TGTGCCAGCTCCACTAACCAGGGCTCTGGGGCCAACGTCCTGACTTTC. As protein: CASSTNQGSGANVLTF.

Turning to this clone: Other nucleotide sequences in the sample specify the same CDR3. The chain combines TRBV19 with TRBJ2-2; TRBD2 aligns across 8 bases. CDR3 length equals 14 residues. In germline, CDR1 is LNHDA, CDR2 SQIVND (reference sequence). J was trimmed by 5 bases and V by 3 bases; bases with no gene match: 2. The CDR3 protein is CASSIGRGTGELFF. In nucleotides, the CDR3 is TGTGCCAGTAGTATCGGGAGGGGGACCGGGGAGCTGTTTTTT.

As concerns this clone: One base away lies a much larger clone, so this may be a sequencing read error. CDR3 nucleotide sequence: TGTGCCAGCAGCGCCGACAGGGCGAACACTGAAGCTTTCTTT. This codes for CASSADRANTEAFF. The rearrangement uses TRBV9 and TRBJ1-1, with 7 bases that match TRBD1. The germline V gene encodes CDR1 SGDLS and CDR2 YYNGEE. J was trimmed by 1 base and V by 3 bases; bases with no gene match: 3. The CDR3 has 14 amino acids.

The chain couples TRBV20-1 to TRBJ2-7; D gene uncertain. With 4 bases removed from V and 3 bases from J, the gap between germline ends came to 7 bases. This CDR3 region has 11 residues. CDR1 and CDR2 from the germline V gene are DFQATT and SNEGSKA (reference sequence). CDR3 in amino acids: CSATDFYEQYF. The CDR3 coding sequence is TGCAGTGCTACAGATTTCTACGAGCAGTACTTC.

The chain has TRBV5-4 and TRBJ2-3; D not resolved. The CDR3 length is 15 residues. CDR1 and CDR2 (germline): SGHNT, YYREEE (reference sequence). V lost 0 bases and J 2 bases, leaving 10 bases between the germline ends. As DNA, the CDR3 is TGTGCCAGCAGCTTGGCCGTTCCGACCACAGATACGCAGTATTTT. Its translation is CASSLAVPTTDTQYF. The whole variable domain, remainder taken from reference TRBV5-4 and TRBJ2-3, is ETGVTQSPTHLIKTRGQQVTLRCSSQSGHNTVSWYQQALGQGPQFIFQYYREEENGRGNFPPRFSGLQFPNYSSELNVNALELDDSALYLCASSLAVPTTDTQYFGPGTRLTVL.

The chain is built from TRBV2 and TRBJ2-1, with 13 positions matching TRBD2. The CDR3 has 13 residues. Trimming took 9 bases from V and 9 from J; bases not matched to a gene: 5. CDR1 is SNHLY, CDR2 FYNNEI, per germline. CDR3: CASRLAGGGEQFF. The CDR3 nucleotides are TGTGCCAGTCGACTAGCGGGAGGCGGTGAGCAGTTCTTC.

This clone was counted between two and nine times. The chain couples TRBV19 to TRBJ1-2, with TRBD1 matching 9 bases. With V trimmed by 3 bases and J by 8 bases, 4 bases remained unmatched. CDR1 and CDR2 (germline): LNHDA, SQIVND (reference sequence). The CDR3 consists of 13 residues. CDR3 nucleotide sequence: TGTGCCAGTAGTATGGACAGGGGACCAGGCTACACCTTC. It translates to CASSMDRGPGYTF.

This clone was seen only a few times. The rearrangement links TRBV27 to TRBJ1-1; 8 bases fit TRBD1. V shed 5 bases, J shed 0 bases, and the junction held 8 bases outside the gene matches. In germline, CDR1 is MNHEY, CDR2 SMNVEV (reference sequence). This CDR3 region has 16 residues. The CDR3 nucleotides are TGTGCCAGCAGTCAAAGGACAGGGACGATGAACACTGAAGCTTTCTTT. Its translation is CASSQRTGTMNTEAFF.

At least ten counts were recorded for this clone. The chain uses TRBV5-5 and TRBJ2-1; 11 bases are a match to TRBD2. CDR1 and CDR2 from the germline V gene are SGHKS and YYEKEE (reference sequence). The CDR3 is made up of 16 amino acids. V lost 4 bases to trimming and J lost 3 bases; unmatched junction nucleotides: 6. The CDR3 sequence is CASSARLAGHYNEQFF. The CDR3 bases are TGTGCCAGCAGCGCCCGACTAGCGGGGCACTACAATGAGCAGTTCTTC.

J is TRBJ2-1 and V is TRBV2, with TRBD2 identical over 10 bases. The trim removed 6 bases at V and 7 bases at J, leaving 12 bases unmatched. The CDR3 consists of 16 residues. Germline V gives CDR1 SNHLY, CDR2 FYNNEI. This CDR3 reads CASRGWGAGGMNEQFF. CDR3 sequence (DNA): TGTGCCAGCAGAGGCTGGGGAGCGGGAGGGATGAATGAGCAGTTCTTC.

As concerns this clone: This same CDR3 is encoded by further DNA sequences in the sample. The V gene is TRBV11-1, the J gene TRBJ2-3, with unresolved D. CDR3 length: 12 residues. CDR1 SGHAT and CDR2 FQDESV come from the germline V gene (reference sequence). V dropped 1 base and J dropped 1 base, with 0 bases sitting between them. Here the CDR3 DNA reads TGTGCCAGCAGCTTAGGCACAGATACGCAGTATTTT. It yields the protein CASSLGTDTQYF.

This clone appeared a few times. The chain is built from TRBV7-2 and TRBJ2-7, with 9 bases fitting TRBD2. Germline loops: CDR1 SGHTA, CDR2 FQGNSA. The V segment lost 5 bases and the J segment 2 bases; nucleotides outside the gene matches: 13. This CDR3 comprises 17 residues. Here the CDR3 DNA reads TGTGCCAGCAGCCCATCCGGCCCAGCGGGAGGCACCTACGAGCAGTACTTC. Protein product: CASSPSGPAGGTYEQYF.

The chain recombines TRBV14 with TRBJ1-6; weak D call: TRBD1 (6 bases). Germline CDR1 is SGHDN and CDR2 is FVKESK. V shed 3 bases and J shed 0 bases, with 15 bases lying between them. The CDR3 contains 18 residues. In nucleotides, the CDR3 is TGTGCCAGCAGCCAGATCTGGGGCAGGGGCTCCTATAATTCACCCCTCCACTTT. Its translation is CASSQIWGRGSYNSPLHF.

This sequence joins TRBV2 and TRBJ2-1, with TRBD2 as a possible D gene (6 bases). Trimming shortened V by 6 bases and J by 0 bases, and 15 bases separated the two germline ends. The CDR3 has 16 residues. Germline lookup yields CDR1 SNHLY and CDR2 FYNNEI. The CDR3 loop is CASRSGTGSSYNEQFF. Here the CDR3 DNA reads TGTGCCAGCAGATCCGGGACCGGGAGCTCCTACAATGAGCAGTTCTTC.

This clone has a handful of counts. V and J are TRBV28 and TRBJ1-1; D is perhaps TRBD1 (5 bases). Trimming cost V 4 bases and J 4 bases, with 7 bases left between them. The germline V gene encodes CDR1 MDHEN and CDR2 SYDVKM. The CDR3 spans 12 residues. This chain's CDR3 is CASSWGGTEAFF. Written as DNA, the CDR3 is TGTGCCAGCAGTTGGGGGGGCACTGAAGCTTTCTTT.

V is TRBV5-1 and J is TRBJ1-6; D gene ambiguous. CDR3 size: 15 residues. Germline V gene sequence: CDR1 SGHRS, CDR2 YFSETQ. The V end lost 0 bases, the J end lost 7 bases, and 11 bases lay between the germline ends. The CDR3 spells CASSLELLGNSPLHF. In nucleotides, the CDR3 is TGCGCCAGCAGCTTGGAGCTGCTGGGAAATTCACCCCTCCACTTT.

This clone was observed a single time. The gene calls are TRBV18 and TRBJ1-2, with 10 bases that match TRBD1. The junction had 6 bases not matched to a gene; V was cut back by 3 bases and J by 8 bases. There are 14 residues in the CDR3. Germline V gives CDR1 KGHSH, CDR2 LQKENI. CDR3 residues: CASSPQGQGYGYTF. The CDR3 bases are TGTGCCAGCTCACCCCAGGGACAGGGGTACGGCTACACCTTC.

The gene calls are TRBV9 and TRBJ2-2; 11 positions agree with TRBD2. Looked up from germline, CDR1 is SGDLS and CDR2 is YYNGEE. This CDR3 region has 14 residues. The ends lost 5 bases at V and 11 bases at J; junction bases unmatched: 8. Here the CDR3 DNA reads TGTGCCAGCAGGCCTAGCGGGGGGCCCCGAGAGCTGTTTTTT. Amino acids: CASRPSGGPRELFF.

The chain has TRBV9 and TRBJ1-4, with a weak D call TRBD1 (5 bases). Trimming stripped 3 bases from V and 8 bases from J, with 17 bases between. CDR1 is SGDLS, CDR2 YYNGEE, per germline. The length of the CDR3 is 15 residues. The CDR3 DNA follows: TGTGCCAGCAGCGCCCAGGAGGGACCGCAAGAAAAACTGTTTTTT. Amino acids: CASSAQEGPQEKLFF.

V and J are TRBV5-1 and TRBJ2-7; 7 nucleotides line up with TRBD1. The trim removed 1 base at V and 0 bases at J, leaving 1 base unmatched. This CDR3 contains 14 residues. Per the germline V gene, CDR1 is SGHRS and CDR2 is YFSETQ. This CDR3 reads CASSLRGLSYEQYF. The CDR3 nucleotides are TGCGCCAGCAGCTTGAGGGGGCTCTCCTACGAGCAGTACTTC.

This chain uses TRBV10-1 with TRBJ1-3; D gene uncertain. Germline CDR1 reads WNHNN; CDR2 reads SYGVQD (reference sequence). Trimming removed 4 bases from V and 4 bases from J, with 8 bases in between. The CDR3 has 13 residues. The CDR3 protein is CASSVSSGNTIYF. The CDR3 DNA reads TGCGCCAGCAGTGTTTCGTCGGGAAACACCATATATTTT.

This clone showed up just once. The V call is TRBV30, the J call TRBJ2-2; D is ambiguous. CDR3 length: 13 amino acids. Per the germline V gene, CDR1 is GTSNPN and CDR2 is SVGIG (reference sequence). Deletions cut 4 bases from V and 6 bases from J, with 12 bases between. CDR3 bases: TGTGCCTGGACAATCGGACCAGCCGGGGAGCTGTTTTTT. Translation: CAWTIGPAGELFF.

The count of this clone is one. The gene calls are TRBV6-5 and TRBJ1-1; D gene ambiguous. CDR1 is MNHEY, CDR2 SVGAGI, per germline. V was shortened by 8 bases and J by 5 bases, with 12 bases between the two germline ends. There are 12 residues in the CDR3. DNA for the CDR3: TGTGCCAGCCTAAGGTCGTTGACTGAAGCTTTCTTT. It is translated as CASLRSLTEAFF.